The rows below give T cell receptor beta chains drawn from one sample of a study of radiotherapy plus CTLA-4 blockade in lung cancer. Generated by immunoSEQ multiplex PCR, the TCRdb table keeps only in-frame clones and is missing some. Found here are some 64,000 clones, approximately 76% of them singletons; the top ten hold about 16%. The sequencing used peripheral blood, collected from a patient treated with radiotherapy plus ipilimumab. These receptors all stem from a human donor with non-small cell lung cancer whose response to radiotherapy plus ipilimumab could not be evaluated. Some clones in this sample may be carry-over from other donors' samples. Each CDR3 is given with its conserved first and last residue. The D gene is left open where the match is weak. Expanded clones get a size class; other rows say once, few or many, or leave the size out.

>-|-|TRBJ1-6|TRBV4-3
CASSQDRTGGSYNSPLHF
TGCGCCAGCAGCCAAGATCGGACCGGGGGCTCCTATAATTCACCCCTCCACTTT
>TRBD2|-|TRBJ2-1|TRBV10-3
CAIRGTTSGYNEQFF
TGTGCCATCAGGGGCACGACTAGCGGTTACAATGAGCAGTTCTTC
>-|few|TRBJ2-1|TRBV19
CASSSRTASSYNEQFF
TGTGCCAGTAGTTCAAGGACAGCCTCCTCCTACAATGAGCAGTTCTTC
>-|-|TRBJ1-1|TRBV30
CAWIQGNAFF
TGTGCCTGGATCCAGGGCAACGCTTTCTTT
>-|once|TRBJ2-7|TRBV6-5
CASSLSGSRVLEQYF
TGTGCCAGCAGTCTGAGCGGTTCGAGGGTCCTCGAGCAGTACTTC
>TRBD1|-|TRBJ2-5|TRBV5-1
CASSQGQLRETQYF
TGCGCCAGCAGCCAGGGACAGTTACGGGAGACCCAGTACTTC
>TRBD1|few|TRBJ2-7|TRBV4-2
CASSPRDRYEQYF
TGTGCCAGCAGCCCCAGGGACAGGTACGAGCAGTACTTC
>-|-|TRBJ2-1|TRBV5-1
CASSLEGHRVSYNEQFF
TGCGCCAGCAGCTTGGAGGGACACCGAGTCTCCTACAATGAGCAGTTCTTC
>TRBD1|-|TRBJ1-1|TRBV5-4
CASRIRDRGVGNTEAFF
TGTGCCAGCAGGATCCGGGACAGGGGTGTTGGGAACACTGAAGCTTTCTTT
>-|-|TRBJ1-1|TRBV5-1
CASSAGQPNTEAFF
TGCGCCAGCAGCGCCGGACAGCCGAACACTGAAGCTTTCTTT
>TRBD1|-|TRBJ2-3|TRBV10-3
CAISDPGQGITDTQYF
TGTGCCATCAGTGATCCGGGACAGGGGATTACAGATACGCAGTATTTT
>-|few|TRBJ2-7|TRBV28
CASSRTTRNHEQYF
TGTGCCAGCAGTCGAACCACCAGGAACCACGAGCAGTACTTC
>-|-|TRBJ1-1|TRBV29-1
CSVGDIMNTEAFF
TGCAGCGTCGGGGACATAATGAACACTGAAGCTTTCTTT
>-|-|TRBJ2-1|TRBV5-6
CASSLYAGTGEQFF
TGTGCCAGCAGCTTGTACGCCGGGACTGGTGAGCAGTTCTTC
>-|-|TRBJ1-2|TRBV19
CASSTLAGTGNYGYTF
TGTGCCAGCTCTACCCTCGCAGGGACTGGGAACTATGGCTACACCTTC
>-|-|TRBJ1-2|TRBV7-9
CASSLEDNYGYTF
TGTGCCAGCAGCTTGGAGGACAACTATGGCTACACCTTC
>-|-|TRBJ1-1|TRBV7-9
CASGDNRVNTEAFF
TGTGCCAGCGGGGACAACAGGGTGAACACTGAAGCTTTCTTT
>TRBD2|-|TRBJ2-5|TRBV7-2
CASSLSGGETQYF
TGTGCCAGCAGCCTCAGCGGGGGGGAGACCCAGTACTTC
>-|-|TRBJ2-2|TRBV11-3
CASSGEVGELFF
TGTGCCAGCAGCGGGGAGGTCGGGGAGCTGTTTTTT
>-|-|TRBJ2-7|TRBV19
CASSMAQGYEQYF
TGTGCCAGTAGTATGGCCCAGGGCTACGAGCAGTACTTC
>-|-|TRBJ1-6|TRBV5-5
CASSLENRGGSNSPLHF
TGTGCCAGCAGCTTGGAGAATAGGGGGGGAAGTAATTCACCCCTCCACTTT
>TRBD1|-|TRBJ1-6|TRBV11-2
CASSYSGGGNSPLHF
TGTGCCAGCAGCTACTCAGGGGGAGGTAATTCACCCCTCCACTTT
>TRBD1|-|TRBJ2-5|TRBV2
CASSLGQGETQYF
TGTGCCAGCAGCCTAGGACAGGGGGAGACCCAGTACTTC
>TRBD1|-|TRBJ1-4|TRBV5-1
CASSLGQGLTNEKLFF
TGCGCCAGCAGCTTAGGACAGGGACTAACTAATGAAAAACTGTTTTTT
>-|-|TRBJ1-5|TRBV11-2
CASSLGGGGIDQPQHF
TGTGCCAGCAGCTTAGGCGGGGGCGGAATCGATCAGCCCCAGCATTTT
>TRBD1|-|TRBJ2-1|TRBV15
CATSRDSRTGNEQFF
TGTGCCACCAGCAGAGATTCCAGGACAGGCAATGAGCAGTTCTTC